The sequence of this TCR beta chain was determined in a study of vaccination and CD4 T cells after COVID-19. In regard to this clonotype: The antigen is unknown.

Treatment: roughly 10-day PBMC culture with coronavirus spike peptide pools or control peptides (ViraFEST assay). Trimming cost V 1 base and J 6 bases, with 9 bases left between them. Germline values: CDR1 SGHVS, CDR2 FQNEAQ. The CDR3 has 13 amino acids. Oncomine TCR Beta short-read sequencing was applied to DNA from cultured CD4+ T cells. In TCRdb, the PCR reads were re-called with MiXCR into one record per CDR3 protein. The sample has a few thousand distinct CDR3 sequences; about half are singletons. This sequence joins TRBV7-8 and TRBJ1-1; TRBD1 is a possible D gene (5 bases). The sample consisted of CD4+ T cells from blood, cultured in vitro. This TCR was sampled from a human donor who had recovered from COVID-19. CDR3 sequence: CASSLVTASEAFF. The CDR3 DNA follows: TGTGCCAGCAGCTTAGTGACAGCCTCTGAAGCTTTCTTT.